This TCR beta chain stems from a study of graft-versus-host responses after intestinal transplantation. General study results and limits: Individuals who had graft-donor T cell macrochimerism had allografts that showed high graft-versus-host to host-versus-graft clonal ratios.

Notes on this clone: The antigen is undetermined.

TCRdb keeps only in-frame clones here, not all; method: immunoSEQ multiplex PCR. In the table there are about 100,000 clones, 87% of which are singletons. The source of this sequence is a human donor who was the organ donor for an intestinal transplant. The sequencing used unstimulated CD4+ T cells sorted from spleen or lymph node cells, collected before transplant.

CDR3 DNA sequence: TGCGCCAGCAGCCGATTACAGGGTCGTGAAAAACTGTTTTTT. Translating gives CASSRLQGREKLFF. V usage is TRBV4-1 and J usage is TRBJ1-4; tentatively, D is TRBD1 (6 bases). Germline CDR1 and CDR2: MGHRA and YSYEKL. This CDR3 spans 14 amino acids. The V end lost 4 bases, the J end lost 7 bases, and 13 bases lay between the germline ends.